One sample yielded the 30 T cell receptor beta chains listed below, sequenced in a study of T cells after yellow fever vaccination. TCRdb recomputed calls from the 5' RACE reads with MiXCR, one row per CDR3 protein. This repertoire shows 250,000 to 300,000 distinct CDR3 sequences, approximately 5.2% found once; its top ten account for around 3.3%. Source: CD4+ T cells sorted from PBMCs, taken on the day of the yellow fever booster vaccination. All receptors derive from a man younger than 35 who received the YFV17D yellow fever vaccine.

In this sample, this clonotype turned up many times. The CDR3 loop is CASSWGWNYEQYF. The CDR3 nucleotides are TGTGCCAGCAGCTGGGGATGGAACTACGAGCAGTACTTC. V gene TRBV4-2 combines with J gene TRBJ2-7; D unclear. The ends were cut back, 5 bases at V and 3 bases at J, with 11 bases in the middle. CDR3 length: 13 residues. Germline V CDR1 and CDR2: LGHNA, YNFKEQ.

The chain has TRBV5-1 and TRBJ2-5; 7 bases align to TRBD1. Per the germline V gene, CDR1 is SGHRS and CDR2 is YFSETQ. V was pared by 3 bases and J by 9 bases, with 11 bases of the junction left unmatched. The CDR3 spans 14 residues. The CDR3 DNA reads TGCGCCAGCAGCTCCCTCCCAGGGGGTGAGCCCCAGTACTTC. Amino acid sequence: CASSSLPGGEPQYF.

The genes are TRBV7-2 and TRBJ1-1; 7 positions agree with TRBD1. V dropped 4 bases and J dropped 4; count of bases not matched to a gene: 15. This CDR3 is built from 17 residues. Germline V lookup: CDR1 SGHTA, CDR2 FQGNSA. For the CDR3, the DNA is TGTGCCAGCAGCTCAAGCCCCTCTACAGGGGCCGGCACTGAAGCTTTCTTT. As protein: CASSSSPSTGAGTEAFF. Together with reference TRBV7-2 and TRBJ1-1, the CDR3 gives the full variable domain: GAGVSQSPSNKVTEKGKDVELRCDPISGHTALYWYRQSLGQGLEFLIYFQGNSAPDKSGLPSDRFSAERTGGSVSTLTIQRTQQEDSAVYLCASSSSPSTGAGTEAFFGQGTRLTVV.

This clonotype was detected only a few times. J is TRBJ2-3 and V is TRBV20-1; 10 bases map to TRBD2. Germline V gene data show CDR1 as DFQATT and CDR2 as SNEGSKA (reference sequence). The CDR3 is 14 residues long. J lost 2 bases, V lost 4 bases, and 3 bases had no gene match. CDR3 sequence (DNA): TGCAGTGCTAAACTAGCGGGGAACACAGATACGCAGTATTTT. Protein sequence: CSAKLAGNTDTQYF.

This clonotype showed up many times. CDR3: CASSILQPQNEKLFF. The CDR3 bases are TGTGCCAGCAGCATCCTACAGCCACAGAATGAAAAACTGTTTTTT. The chain uses TRBV5-6 and TRBJ1-4; the D is unclear. Germline CDR1 SGHDT, CDR2 YYEEEE. V dropped 4 bases and J dropped 5 bases, with 15 bases sitting between them. This CDR3 is 15 amino acids long. The full variable domain, rest sourced from reference TRBV5-6 and TRBJ1-4, is DAGVTQSPTHLIKTRGQQVTLRCSPKSGHDTVSWYQQALGQGPQFIFQYYEEEERQRGNFPDRFSGHQFPNYSSELNVNALLLGDSALYLCASSILQPQNEKLFFGSGTQLSVL.

With respect to this clonotype: A much bigger clone sits one base away, suggesting this may be a read error. The chain recombines TRBV11-2 with TRBJ2-5, with TRBD2 matching over 10 bases. V dropped 5 bases and J dropped 3; count of bases not matched to a gene: 9. CDR3 length: 16 amino acids. The germline V gene encodes CDR1 SGHAT and CDR2 FQNNGV. CDR3 in DNA: TGTGCCAGCAGCCCGGGACTAGCGTGGGGAGAAGAGACCCAGTACTTC. It translates to CASSPGLAWGEETQYF.

This clonotype was observed at least ten times. This chain joins TRBV6-2 or TRBV6-3 and TRBJ2-7, with D perhaps matching TRBD1 or TRBD2 (5 bases each). V was shortened by 4 bases and J by 10 bases, with 17 bases between the two germline ends. Germline values: CDR1 MNHEY, CDR2 SVGEGT. This CDR3 spans 13 amino acids. The CDR3 sequence is CASSFRDVGDQYV. CDR3 bases: TGTGCCAGCAGTTTCCGGGACGTAGGAGATCAGTACGTC.

There are many counts of this clonotype. V is TRBV6-5 and J is TRBJ2-3, with TRBD2 identical over 10 bases. The CDR3 extends over 16 amino acids. The germline V gene has CDR1 MNHEY and CDR2 SVGAGI. The trim removed 6 bases at V and 0 bases at J, leaving 6 bases unmatched. The CDR3 region has the DNA TGTGCCAGCAGCAGAACTAGCGGGGTGAGCACAGATACGCAGTATTTT. Amino acids: CASSRTSGVSTDTQYF.

The V and J genes are TRBV12-3 or TRBV12-4 and TRBJ2-7, with D hard to call. V gave up 2 bases and J gave up 0 bases, with 11 bases separating them. This CDR3 has 15 amino acids. The CDR3 bases are TGTGCCAGCAGTTTAATGGATTCTTTCTCCTACGAGCAGTACTTC. Its protein is CASSLMDSFSYEQYF.

This clonotype was picked up many times. This chain joins TRBV12-3 or TRBV12-4 and TRBJ2-3; 13 bases map to TRBD2. This CDR3 has 15 residues. The trim removed 6 bases at V and 3 bases at J, leaving 3 bases unmatched. The CDR3 nucleotides are TGTGCCAGCAGCGCGGGACTAGCGGGGACAGATACGCAGTATTTT. Encoded protein: CASSAGLAGTDTQYF.

The chain couples TRBV19 to TRBJ1-1; no clear D gene. The CDR3 sequence is 12 residues long. CDR1 and CDR2 (germline): LNHDA, SQIVND (reference sequence). The V gene lost 8 bases and the J gene lost 1 base, with 8 bases spanning the gap. The CDR3 here is CASGNRNTEAFF. The CDR3 DNA reads as TGTGCCAGTGGGAACAGGAACACTGAAGCTTTCTTT.

This clonotype was seen a few times. The chain is built from TRBV10-1 and TRBJ2-1; 10 nucleotides agree with TRBD2. This CDR3 has 13 residues. The junction had 7 bases not matched to a gene; V was cut back by 9 bases and J by 8 bases. CDR1 is WNHNN and CDR2 is SYGVQD in the germline V gene (reference sequence). The CDR3 is CASRASGGDEQFF. CDR3 DNA sequence: TGCGCCAGTCGGGCTAGCGGGGGTGATGAGCAGTTCTTC.

This clonotype was seen repeatedly, ten times or more. The chain is built from TRBV18 and TRBJ2-7; 8 bases fit TRBD1. The CDR3 totals 15 residues. V was pared by 0 bases and J by 4 bases, with 5 bases of the junction left unmatched. CDR1 KGHSH and CDR2 LQKENI come from the germline V gene. The CDR3 spells CASSPPQGAGYEQYF. The CDR3 DNA is TGTGCCAGCTCACCACCCCAGGGGGCCGGGTACGAGCAGTACTTC.

The rearrangement joins TRBV5-1 to TRBJ2-1, with D perhaps TRBD1 (6 bases). Germline assignment: CDR1 SGHRS and CDR2 YFSETQ. The CDR3 is made up of 15 amino acids. V lost 3 bases, J lost 2 bases, and 12 bases lay in between. CDR3: CASSSGTKTYNEQFF. The CDR3 nucleotides are TGCGCCAGCAGCTCCGGGACAAAGACCTACAATGAGCAGTTCTTC.

This clonotype has only a few counts. The CDR3 DNA follows: TGTGCCAGCAGTTATTGGGGCAGTACCGGGGAGCTGTTTTTT. Protein: CASSYWGSTGELFF. The chain recombines TRBV6-2 or TRBV6-3 with TRBJ2-2, with D possibly TRBD1 on 5 matching bases. CDR1 is MNHEY and CDR2 is SVGEGT in the germline V gene. The ends were cut back, 3 bases at V and 5 bases at J, with 10 bases in the middle. The length of the CDR3 is 14 residues.

The chain joins TRBV7-2 to TRBJ1-2; D might be TRBD1 (6 bases). Trimming took off 6 bases at V and 2 bases at J, with 13 bases between the two ends. Per the germline V gene, CDR1 is SGHTA and CDR2 is FQGNSA. This CDR3 is 14 amino acids long. CDR3 bases: TGTGCCAGCAGTAGACAGGACACGAACTATGGCTACACCTTC. Its translation: CASSRQDTNYGYTF.

The genes are TRBV18 and TRBJ2-3, with 12 bases matching TRBD2. The CDR3 sequence is 15 residues long. Losses at the gene ends were 0 bases for V and 5 bases for J; bases not matched to a gene: 0. CDR1 KGHSH and CDR2 LQKENI come from the germline V gene. The CDR3 protein is CASSPPGLAGDTQYF. The CDR3 DNA reads as TGTGCCAGCTCACCACCGGGACTAGCGGGAGATACGCAGTATTTT. The variable domain in full, completed from reference TRBV18 and TRBJ2-3, reads NAGVMQNPRHLVRRRGQEARLRCSPMKGHSHVYWYRQLPEEGLKFMVYLQKENIIDESGMPKERFSAEFPKEGPSILRIQQVVRGDSAAYFCASSPPGLAGDTQYFGPGTRLTVL.

This clonotype was counted a few times. The CDR3 DNA is TGTGCCAGCAGTTTTGTACACAGTAGCTCCTACGAGCAGTACTTC. This gives the protein CASSFVHSSSYEQYF. The V and J genes are TRBV12-3 or TRBV12-4 and TRBJ2-7; D gene uncertain. Trimming took off 3 bases at V and 0 bases at J, with 12 bases between the two ends. This CDR3 is 15 amino acids long.

This clonotype was picked up many times. The chain has TRBV4-3 and TRBJ2-2; D gene uncertain. V was pared by 0 bases and J by 1 base, with 9 bases between. Germline values: CDR1 LGHNA, CDR2 YSLEER. This CDR3 is built from 16 residues. This chain's CDR3 is CASSQELGRNTGELFF. CDR3 DNA: TGCGCCAGCAGCCAAGAATTAGGGCGGAACACCGGGGAGCTGTTTTTT.

This clonotype has more than one count but fewer than ten. The chain links TRBV9 to TRBJ1-1; 7 bases line up with TRBD1. Germline trimming cut 3 bases from V and 0 bases from J; bases unmatched to any gene: 5. Per the germline V gene, CDR1 is SGDLS and CDR2 is YYNGEE. CDR3 length equals 15 residues. The CDR3 DNA sequence: TGTGCCAGCAGCGCGGACAGGCGGCTGAACACTGAAGCTTTCTTT. It is translated as CASSADRRLNTEAFF.

In its sample, this clonotype was seen many times. V is TRBV12-3 or TRBV12-4 and J is TRBJ2-4, with TRBD1 as a possible D gene (6 bases). The CDR3 runs to 19 residues. Trimming shortened V by 2 bases and J by 0 bases, and 20 bases separated the two germline ends. The CDR3 sequence is CASSLYGRGLSIAKNIQYF. In DNA, the CDR3 is TGTGCCAGCAGTTTATACGGCAGGGGATTATCTATAGCCAAAAACATTCAGTACTTC.

This clonotype has at least ten counts. This chain joins TRBV7-2 and TRBJ1-1, with D tentatively TRBD1 (5 bases). Germline V lookup: CDR1 SGHTA, CDR2 FQGNSA. The CDR3 totals 15 residues. The V end was cut by 5 bases, the J end by 1 base, with 14 bases between. This CDR3 reads CASSLWTNPNTEAFF. CDR3 sequence (DNA): TGTGCCAGCAGCCTCTGGACAAACCCGAACACTGAAGCTTTCTTT.

The V gene is TRBV9, the J gene TRBJ2-7; 7 nucleotides match TRBD2. CDR1 SGDLS and CDR2 YYNGEE come from the germline V gene. The CDR3 length is 15 residues. Trimming took 0 bases from V and 2 from J; bases not matched to a gene: 5. The CDR3 spells CASSVGPGTTYEQYF. The CDR3, as DNA: TGTGCCAGCAGCGTAGGGCCCGGGACTACCTACGAGCAGTACTTC.

This clonotype was detected ten times or more. This chain connects TRBV12-3 or TRBV12-4 to TRBJ1-5; D is uncertain. The CDR3 is 17 residues long. V was cut by 1 base and J by 11 bases, with 24 bases left in between. CDR3 protein: CASSLVGRGKHNTAQHF. The CDR3, as DNA: TGTGCCAGCAGTTTAGTGGGCCGGGGAAAACATAACACAGCCCAGCATTTT.

V gene TRBV12-5 combines with J gene TRBJ2-7; 9 nucleotides line up with TRBD1. This CDR3 has 17 amino acids. Germline trimming cut 6 bases from V and 0 bases from J; bases unmatched to any gene: 12. CDR1 and CDR2 from the germline V gene are LGHNT and FRNRAP. CDR3 DNA sequence: TGTGCTAGTGGCCGACCCCTCTGGGGACAGGGCTCCTACGAGCAGTACTTC. This encodes CASGRPLWGQGSYEQYF. The whole variable domain, filled in from reference TRBV12-5 and TRBJ2-7, reads DARVTQTPRHKVTEMGQEVTMRCQPILGHNTVFWYRQTMMQGLELLAYFRNRAPLDDSGMPKDRFSAEMPDATLATLKIQPSEPRDSAVYFCASGRPLWGQGSYEQYFGPGTRLTVT.

This clonotype was seen a handful of times. V and J are TRBV20-1 and TRBJ2-1; D not resolved. The CDR3 consists of 13 residues. Germline V CDR1 and CDR2: DFQATT, SNEGSKA (reference sequence). As DNA, the CDR3 is TGCAGCACCCGAGACCCCTCCTACAATGAGCAGTTCTTC. Encoded protein: CSTRDPSYNEQFF.

The gene calls are TRBV5-5 and TRBJ1-3, with 8 nucleotides matching TRBD1. The CDR3 is 16 amino acids. Germline CDR1 is SGHKS and CDR2 is YYEKEE (reference sequence). V gave up 1 base and J gave up 0 bases; unmatched junction bases: 3. Written as DNA, the CDR3 is TGTGCCAGCAGCTTGCGGGACAGGAGCTCTGGAAACACCATATATTTT. Translating it yields CASSLRDRSSGNTIYF.

This chain uses TRBV5-4 with TRBJ2-5, with no clear D. This CDR3 contains 13 residues. Trimming pared 0 bases from V and 5 bases from J, leaving 8 bases between. From germline, CDR1 is SGHNT and CDR2 YYREEE (reference sequence). CDR3 in amino acids: CASSLAAPETQYF. The CDR3 nucleotides read TGTGCCAGCAGCTTGGCTGCCCCGGAGACCCAGTACTTC. The entire variable domain, with the rest obtained from reference TRBV5-4 and TRBJ2-5, is as follows: ETGVTQSPTHLIKTRGQQVTLRCSSQSGHNTVSWYQQALGQGPQFIFQYYREEENGRGNFPPRFSGLQFPNYSSELNVNALELDDSALYLCASSLAAPETQYFGPGTRLLVL.

This clonotype occurred once. The V and J genes are TRBV12-5 and TRBJ2-3, with a possible D match to TRBD2 (7 bases). CDR3 length: 17 residues. Trimming took 0 bases from V and 4 from J, leaving 17 bases between them. Germline CDR1 and CDR2: LGHNT and FRNRAP. CDR3 nucleotides: TGTGCTAGTGGTTTGGTACGATGGGGGGGGGCGTCAGATACGCAGTATTTT. Translating it yields CASGLVRWGGASDTQYF.

This chain joins TRBV20-1 and TRBJ1-3; D is ambiguous. In germline, CDR1 is DFQATT, CDR2 SNEGSKA (reference sequence). Deletions cut 5 bases from V and 0 bases from J, with 11 bases between. This CDR3 contains 14 residues. The CDR3 protein is CSAQRRSSGNTIYF. The CDR3 DNA reads TGCAGTGCTCAGAGGCGAAGCTCTGGAAACACCATATATTTT.